The clone carrying this T cell receptor (beta chain) was counted a single time. Its antigen is not identified. This sample is part of a study of blood T cells in healthy people across ages. The wider study: T cells yielded about one barcoded beta molecule per two cells through template switching.

A sample-barcoded 5' primer and a J-beta primer mix were used in a second PCR of about 7 to 12 cycles. TCRdb reprocessed the 5' RACE reads via MiXCR and lists one record per CDR3 protein. The repertoire holds some 860,000 distinct CDR3 sequences, more than 55% seen once, with around a quarter in the top ten. Whole-study results and caveats: With donor CMV status unknown, expanded clonotype changes were possibly confounded.

Germline V lookup: CDR1 MNHEY, CDR2 SVGEGT. The ends were cut back, 6 bases at V and 1 base at J, with 16 bases in the middle. This CDR3 contains 15 residues. At least 6 micrograms of total RNA were extracted per sample. Material for sequencing was blood. This sequence was found in a man aged 35-49 years in good health. The rearrangement links TRBV6-2 or TRBV6-3 to TRBJ2-7, with unresolved D. The CDR3 region has the DNA TGTGCCAGCAGACTCTCCGGGTCTTGGTCCTACGAGCAGTACTTC. Translating it yields CASRLSGSWSYEQYF.